Each of the 18 T cell receptor beta chains below was sequenced from the same sample in a study of regulatory T cells in long-lasting Graves disease. Combining iRepertoire HTBI primers with Arm-PCR of CDR3 regions, the authors built TCR beta libraries. TCRdb ran MiXCR on the multiplex PCR reads and lists one entry per CDR3 protein. This sample has hundreds of thousands of distinct CDR3 sequences, with 15% to 20% found just once. Time point given: newly diagnosed GD, antithyroid drugs for less than 3 months. PBMC-extracted RNA yielded the TCR library. The same specimen was also included in a second study, on T cells in Graves' hyperthyroidism and ophthalmopathy.

Sample: peripheral blood mononuclear cells (PBMCs), taken at new diagnosis, from a patient treated with antithyroid drugs. Receptor source: a woman aged 30 to 39 with Graves disease.

This clonotype was seen repeatedly, ten times or more. The gene calls are TRBV6-1 and TRBJ1-1; D not resolved. This CDR3 has 13 amino acids. V shed 6 bases and J shed 5 bases, with 13 bases lying between them. CDR1 MNHNS and CDR2 SASEGT come from the germline V gene. The CDR3 region is CASREKESTEAFF. CDR3 bases: TGTGCCAGCAGAGAAAAGGAAAGTACTGAAGCTTTCTTT.

The chain employs TRBV24-1 and TRBJ2-1; 7 bases are a match to TRBD2. The CDR3 loop spans 17 amino acids. V was clipped by 3 bases and J by 2 bases; unmatched bases: 9. Germline V CDR1 and CDR2: KGHDR, SFDVKD. The CDR3: CATSDRLTSKTYNEQFF. The CDR3 DNA reads as TGTGCCACCAGTGATCGCCTGACTAGCAAGACCTACAATGAGCAGTTCTTC.

This clonotype was seen at least ten times. The rearrangement joins TRBV2 to TRBJ1-2, with D unresolved. CDR3 length equals 13 residues. V dropped 6 bases and J dropped 2 bases, with 10 bases sitting between them. CDR1 and CDR2 from the germline V gene are SNHLY and FYNNEI. Here the CDR3 reads CASSRDSNYGYTF. The CDR3 DNA sequence: TGTGCCAGCAGCCGGGATTCCAACTATGGCTACACCTTC.

The gene calls are TRBV6-1 and TRBJ1-5, with D hard to call. Per germline, CDR1 MNHNS and CDR2 SASEGT. With 2 bases removed from V and 4 bases from J, the gap between germline ends came to 6 bases. The CDR3 loop spans 13 amino acids. The CDR3 DNA sequence: TGTGCCAGCAGTGAACAGGAAAATCAGCCCCAGCATTTT. It specifies CASSEQENQPQHF.

This chain joins TRBV9 and TRBJ1-1, with D possibly being TRBD1 (5 bases). The V gene lost 0 bases and the J gene lost 2 bases, with 8 bases spanning the gap. The length of the CDR3 is 14 residues. Germline assignment: CDR1 SGDLS and CDR2 YYNGEE. The CDR3 nucleotides read TGTGCCAGCAGCGTAGATGGGGCCAACACTGAAGCTTTCTTT. Translated: CASSVDGANTEAFF.

The V call is TRBV20-1, the J call TRBJ2-1; TRBD2 aligns across 11 bases. Germline values: CDR1 DFQATT, CDR2 SNEGSKA (reference sequence). J was trimmed by 5 bases and V by 6 bases; bases with no gene match: 6. The CDR3 runs 14 residues. The CDR3 loop reads CSATGTSGHNEQFF. For the CDR3, the DNA is TGCAGTGCCACCGGGACTAGCGGACACAATGAGCAGTTCTTC.

This clonotype has a handful of counts. One base away lies a much larger clone, so this may be a sequencing read error. The V call is TRBV18, the J call TRBJ2-7; 8 nucleotides agree with TRBD2. The V gene's germline CDR1 is KGHSH and CDR2 LQKENI. This CDR3 region has 15 residues. In nucleotides, the CDR3 is TGTGCCAGCCCACCCGTAGCGGGATCGACCTACGAGCAGTACTTC. It codes for CASPPVAGSTYEQYF.

At least ten counts were recorded for this clonotype. The chain recombines TRBV11-2 with TRBJ2-1, with D perhaps matching TRBD2 (6 bases). The CDR3 loop spans 14 amino acids. Trimming removed 3 bases at V and 2 bases at J, with 8 bases between. Germline CDR1 and CDR2: SGHAT and FQNNGV. In nucleotides, the CDR3 is TGTGCCAGCAGCTTGGGCGGGACCTACAATGAGCAGTTCTTC. Translated, it gives CASSLGGTYNEQFF. Based on the CDR3 plus reference TRBV11-2 and TRBJ2-1, the full variable domain is EAGVAQSPRYKIIEKRQSVAFWCNPISGHATLYWYQQILGQGPKLLIQFQNNGVVDDSQLPKDRFSAERLKGVDSTLKIQPAKLEDSAVYLCASSLGGTYNEQFFGPGTRLTVL.

This clonotype was counted many times. The rearrangement joins TRBV20-1 to TRBJ2-1; D gene unclear. Trimming took off 1 base at V and 0 bases at J, with 16 bases between the two ends. CDR3 length: 17 residues. CDR1 and CDR2 (germline): DFQATT, SNEGSKA (reference sequence). The CDR3 DNA reads TGCAGTGCTAGAGCAGCTATCCACTCGAGCTCCTACAATGAGCAGTTCTTC. It yields the protein CSARAAIHSSSYNEQFF.

The J gene is TRBJ2-5, the V gene TRBV7-9; no clear D. This CDR3 comprises 18 residues. The ends were cut back, 0 bases at V and 0 bases at J, with 17 bases in the middle. Germline lookup yields CDR1 SEHNR and CDR2 FQNEAQ (reference sequence). The CDR3 sequence: CASSLAPRRRSYQETQYF. CDR3 DNA sequence: TGTGCCAGCAGCTTAGCGCCCCGTCGGCGGTCGTACCAAGAGACCCAGTACTTC.

The V gene is TRBV29-1, the J gene TRBJ2-1, with TRBD1 identical over 7 bases. The CDR3 covers 13 residues. The germline V gene has CDR1 SQVTM and CDR2 ANQGSEA. Trimming cost V 5 bases and J 5 bases; bases outside gene matches: 6. The CDR3 reads CSVLDRRNNEQFF. DNA for the CDR3: TGCAGCGTTCTGGACAGGCGAAACAATGAGCAGTTCTTC.

This clonotype occurred a few times. The rearrangement uses TRBV7-9 and TRBJ2-1, with D perhaps TRBD1 or TRBD2 (6 bases each). Per germline, CDR1 SEHNR and CDR2 FQNEAQ (reference sequence). V lost 6 bases and J 0 bases, leaving 15 bases between the germline ends. The CDR3 extends over 16 amino acids. CDR3 region: CASRTQGLSSYNEQFF. The CDR3 nucleotides are TGTGCCAGCAGAACACAGGGACTTAGCTCCTACAATGAGCAGTTCTTC.

V usage is TRBV9 and J usage is TRBJ2-3; TRBD2 is a possible D gene (6 bases). The CDR3 has 15 amino acids. In germline, CDR1 is SGDLS, CDR2 YYNGEE. Trimming took 3 bases from V and 2 from J, leaving 13 bases between them. In nucleotides, the CDR3 is TGTGCCAGCAGCGCGGGACTTTTTAACACAGATACGCAGTATTTT. Amino acid sequence: CASSAGLFNTDTQYF.

The chain combines TRBV7-9 with TRBJ2-3, with 9 bases that match TRBD2. With the DNA end fitting TRBJ2-5 better, the J assignment may be wrong. The germline gives CDR1 SEHNR, CDR2 FQNEAQ (reference sequence). The CDR3 is 14 residues long. The CDR3 DNA is TGTGCCAGCAGCTTGCGGACTAGCGATGAGACCCAGTACTTC. Amino acid sequence: CASSLRTSDETQYF.

This clonotype was observed at least ten times. The chain is built from TRBV28 and TRBJ2-3, with D unclear. The CDR3 is made up of 12 amino acids. Germline V gene sequence: CDR1 MDHEN, CDR2 SYDVKM. Trimming shortened V by 5 bases and J by 7 bases, and 10 bases separated the two germline ends. The CDR3 coding sequence is TGTGCCAGCAGTCCCACCGCCCATACGCAGTATTTT. It codes for CASSPTAHTQYF.

The chain has TRBV6-1 and TRBJ1-3; 7 bases align to TRBD1. This CDR3 spans 17 amino acids. Germline assignment: CDR1 MNHNS and CDR2 SASEGT. V shed 7 bases, J shed 2 bases, and the junction held 14 bases outside the gene matches. In nucleotides, the CDR3 is TGTGCCAGCAAAGAAGACCTCACCGGGACAGCTGGAAACACCATATATTTT. Its protein is CASKEDLTGTAGNTIYF.

In the case of this clonotype: One end of the junction fails to match germline, which may point to a read error. This chain uses TRBV5-1 with TRBJ2-1; 7 nucleotides align to TRBD1. Germline loops: CDR1 SGHRS, CDR2 YFSETQ. The CDR3 extends over 17 amino acids. The CDR3 protein is CASSPALQGVRYNEQFF. The CDR3 nucleotides are TGTGCCAGCAGCCCTGCTCTTCAGGGGGTACGGTACAATGAGCAGTTCTTC. Combining the CDR3 with reference TRBV5-1 and TRBJ2-1 gives the whole variable domain KAGVTQTPRYLIKTRGQQVTLSCSPISGHRSVSWYQQTPGQGLQFLFEYFSETQRNKGNFPGRFSGRQFSNSRSEMNVSTLELGDSALYLCASSPALQGVRYNEQFFGPGTRLTVL.

This clonotype appeared many times. The J gene is TRBJ2-7, the V gene TRBV28; D may be TRBD2 (5 bases). V lost 3 bases and J 5 bases, leaving 14 bases between the germline ends. The CDR3 is made up of 14 amino acids. The germline V gene encodes CDR1 MDHEN and CDR2 SYDVKM. CDR3: CASSFGGSSNEQYF. The CDR3 DNA is TGTGCCAGCAGTTTTGGTGGGAGTTCCAACGAGCAGTACTTC.